Following are 8 T cell receptor beta chains from one sample sequenced in a study of shared clonotypes between healthy human individuals. Naive CD8 cells, CD45RO-negative and positively selected for CCR7, excluded terminally differentiated effector memory CD45RA+ cells. The method was immunoSEQ multiplex PCR; TCRdb's version includes in-frame clones alone and lacks a portion of them. The data show some 2 million clones, 85% to 95% seen once. The sample taken for sequencing was naive CD8+ T cells sorted from blood. The receptors stem from a man aged 18 to 29 in good health.

The rearrangement joins TRBV4-1 to TRBJ1-1; a weak D match, TRBD1 (6 bases). CDR3 length: 16 amino acids. Germline assignment: CDR1 MGHRA and CDR2 YSYEKL. The V end lost 4 bases, the J end lost 1 base, and 16 bases lay between the germline ends. The CDR3 nucleotides are TGCGCCAGCAGCCTCATCCGGGACACCCAGAACACTGAAGCTTTCTTT. Residues: CASSLIRDTQNTEAFF.

Comment on this clone: Other DNA sequences in this sample translate to the same CDR3. The CDR3 coding sequence is TGTGCCAGCAGCCCCGGACTAGCGGACTACGAGCAGTACTTC. Translated: CASSPGLADYEQYF. J is TRBJ2-7 and V is TRBV13; the match to TRBD2 covers 10 bases. The CDR3 has 14 residues. Germline CDR1 is PRHDT and CDR2 is FYEKMQ (reference sequence). J lost 3 bases, V lost 5 bases, and 4 bases had no gene match. The full variable domain, rest sourced from reference TRBV13 and TRBJ2-7, is AAGVIQSPRHLIKEKRETATLKCYPIPRHDTVYWYQQGPGQDPQFLISFYEKMQSDKGSIPDRFSAQQFSDYHSELNMSSLELGDSALYFCASSPGLADYEQYFGPGTRLTVT.

Only one count was recorded for this clone. This chain uses TRBV4-1 with TRBJ1-4; D is perhaps TRBD1 (5 bases). V lost 3 bases and J lost 7, with 12 bases in between. Per germline, CDR1 MGHRA and CDR2 YSYEKL. The CDR3 covers 14 residues. The CDR3 coding sequence is TGCGCCAGCAGCCATTACCAAAGGGGTGAAAAACTGTTTTTT. Translation: CASSHYQRGEKLFF.

This clone came up a few times. J is TRBJ1-2 and V is TRBV7-2; possibly TRBD1 for D (5 bases). Germline V gives CDR1 SGHTA, CDR2 FQGNSA. The CDR3 runs 12 residues. Trimming cost V 1 base and J 7 bases, with 7 bases left between them. CDR3 loop: CASSLGTSGYTF. The CDR3 coding sequence is TGTGCCAGCAGCTTAGGGACATCTGGCTACACCTTC.

The J gene is TRBJ1-6, the V gene TRBV9, with a weak D call TRBD1 (5 bases). This CDR3 region has 17 residues. Germline CDR1 SGDLS, CDR2 YYNGEE. Trimming removed 0 bases from V and 7 bases from J, with 17 bases in between. The CDR3 DNA reads TGTGCCAGCAGCGTAGTGTGGGGACCTTACGGGAATTCACCCCTCCACTTT. Translated, it gives CASSVVWGPYGNSPLHF. Together with reference TRBV9 and TRBJ1-6, the CDR3 gives the full variable domain: DSGVTQTPKHLITATGQRVTLRCSPRSGDLSVYWYQQSLDQGLQFLIQYYNGEERAKGNILERFSAQQFPDLHSELNLSSLELGDSALYFCASSVVWGPYGNSPLHFGNGTRLTVT.

V and J are TRBV7-9 and TRBJ2-5; 12 bases match TRBD1. Germline CDR1 and CDR2: SEHNR and FQNEAQ (reference sequence). V was pared by 5 bases and J by 4 bases, with 8 bases of the junction left unmatched. The CDR3 is 16 residues long. CDR3 coding DNA: TGTGCCAGCAGCCGACCCGGGACAGGGGGCCGAGAGACCCAGTACTTC. Translating it yields CASSRPGTGGRETQYF.

With respect to this clone: The same CDR3 arises from other DNA sequences in this sample as well. This chain links TRBV5-1 with TRBJ2-7; maybe TRBD1 (6 bases). Deletions cut 0 bases from V and 7 bases from J, with 8 bases between. The CDR3 totals 12 residues. Germline CDR1 reads SGHRS; CDR2 reads YFSETQ. As DNA, the CDR3 is TGCGCCAGCAGCTTGGCAGGGGAGGAGCAGTACTTC. It encodes CASSLAGEEQYF.

This rearrangement joins TRBV27 to TRBJ1-1; maybe TRBD1 (5 bases). Trimming took off 1 base at V and 5 bases at J, with 8 bases between the two ends. This CDR3 has 13 residues. Germline V lookup: CDR1 MNHEY, CDR2 SMNVEV (reference sequence). The CDR3 DNA reads TGTGCCAGCAGTTTATGGGCAGGGACTGAAGCTTTCTTT. Its protein product is CASSLWAGTEAFF.